One sample yielded the 30 T cell receptor beta chains listed below, sequenced in a study of molecular identifiers for immune sequencing clone quantification. TCRdb recomputed calls from the PCR reads with MiXCR, one row per CDR3 protein. Seen here are about 630,000 distinct CDR3 sequences, 25% observed once, and the top ten hold 0.6% to 0.9%. The sample taken for sequencing was naive CD8+ T cells from blood, with Jurkat cell RNA spiked in. Subset in this sample: FACS-sorted CD8+CD4-CCR7+CD45RA+ naive T cells. These receptors were collected from a human donor in good health. Some libraries in this study had Jurkat cell RNA spiked in.

This clonotype was seen ten or more times. V usage is TRBV7-9 and J usage is TRBJ2-3, with D possibly being TRBD2 (6 bases). This CDR3 is 15 amino acids long. Trimming took 3 bases from V and 1 from J, leaving 11 bases between them. Germline lookup yields CDR1 SEHNR and CDR2 FQNEAQ (reference sequence). CDR3 loop: CASSFLAVRTDTQYF. The CDR3 nucleotides read TGTGCCAGCAGCTTTTTAGCGGTTCGCACAGATACGCAGTATTTT.

This clonotype was observed a few times. The chain uses TRBV13 and TRBJ2-1, with a weak D call TRBD1 (6 bases). With 3 bases removed from V and 4 bases from J, the gap between germline ends came to 22 bases. Germline V gives CDR1 PRHDT, CDR2 FYEKMQ (reference sequence). The length of the CDR3 is 18 residues. Here the CDR3 reads CASSFEQGRTHGYNEQFF. The CDR3 DNA reads as TGTGCCAGCAGCTTCGAACAGGGTAGGACCCACGGTTACAATGAGCAGTTCTTC.

The gene calls are TRBV24-1 and TRBJ2-3; D could derive from TRBD1 or TRBD2 (5 bases each). Deletions cut 4 bases from V and 4 bases from J, with 11 bases between. Looked up from germline, CDR1 is KGHDR and CDR2 is SFDVKD. The CDR3 contains 14 residues. The CDR3: CATSEGPAADTQYF. CDR3 coding DNA: TGTGCCACCAGTGAGGGACCAGCGGCAGATACGCAGTATTTT.

CDR3 protein: CSARDLGAGELFF. CDR3 coding DNA: TGCAGTGCTAGAGATTTAGGGGCCGGGGAGCTGTTTTTT. The chain employs TRBV20-1 and TRBJ2-2, with a possible D match to TRBD1 (5 bases). Trimming removed 0 bases from V and 6 bases from J, with 8 bases in between. The CDR3 loop spans 13 amino acids. Germline-derived CDR1 and CDR2 are DFQATT and SNEGSKA (reference sequence).

V and J are TRBV7-9 and TRBJ2-1; D gene uncertain. This CDR3 region has 12 residues. Trimming removed 6 bases from V and 7 bases from J, with 10 bases in between. From germline, CDR1 is SEHNR and CDR2 FQNEAQ (reference sequence). The CDR3 DNA reads as TGTGCCAGCAGGGACCCCGGGAATGAGCAGTTCTTC. Translating gives CASRDPGNEQFF.

The chain carries TRBV4-3 and TRBJ2-7; TRBD1 might be the D (5 bases). There are 14 residues in the CDR3. CDR1 is LGHNA, CDR2 YSLEER, per germline. With 1 base removed from V and 4 bases from J, the gap between germline ends came to 11 bases. DNA for the CDR3: TGCGCCAGCAGCCAAGGTGCAGGGTGGTACGAGCAGTACTTC. Translation gives CASSQGAGWYEQYF.

This clonotype was found a few times. This rearrangement joins TRBV3-1 to TRBJ1-4; weak D call: TRBD1 (5 bases). The V and J ends lost 3 bases and 5 bases respectively, with 19 bases between them. Per germline, CDR1 LGHDT and CDR2 YNNKEL (reference sequence). The CDR3 is 17 amino acids. The CDR3 nucleotides are TGTGCCAGCAGCCAGCCTCAGGGTTTGAGGTCCAATGAAAAACTGTTTTTT. Its protein is CASSQPQGLRSNEKLFF.

Note on this clonotype: This may arise from a read error, as a much more abundant clone is one base away. The chain links TRBV29-1 to TRBJ1-5, with D hard to call. CDR3 length: 13 residues. Trimming removed 3 bases at V and 10 bases at J, with 16 bases between. CDR1 and CDR2 (germline): SQVTM, ANQGSEA. The CDR3 nucleotides read TGCAGCGTTGAGAGTAGGGTTGGTCACCCCCAGCATTTT. Translating it yields CSVESRVGHPQHF.

This clonotype was detected many times. J is TRBJ2-3 and V is TRBV4-3, with 8 bases identical to TRBD1. This CDR3 contains 14 residues. V lost 4 bases to trimming and J lost 5 bases; unmatched junction nucleotides: 5. The germline CDR1 and CDR2 sequences are LGHNA and YSLEER. The CDR3 loop reads CASSRTGSLDTQYF. In nucleotides, the CDR3 is TGCGCCAGCAGCCGGACAGGGAGTTTAGATACGCAGTATTTT.

There are many counts of this clonotype. CDR3 protein: CASSPGTVVFGYNSPLHF. The CDR3, as DNA: TGTGCCAGCAGTCCTGGGACAGTGGTCTTTGGGTATAATTCACCCCTCCACTTT. The chain is built from TRBV27 and TRBJ1-6; 7 bases are shared with TRBD1. The junction had 14 bases not matched to a gene; V was cut back by 5 bases and J by 4 bases. Germline CDR1 is MNHEY and CDR2 is SMNVEV (reference sequence). This CDR3 spans 18 amino acids.

J is TRBJ2-1 and V is TRBV6-6; TRBD1 aligns across 7 bases. The germline gives CDR1 MNHNY, CDR2 SVGAGI (reference sequence). V lost 3 bases and J lost 2; bases outside the gene matches: 4. The length of the CDR3 is 15 residues. CDR3 coding DNA: TGTGCCAGCAGTTATCCTCAGGGGGCCTACAATGAGCAGTTCTTC. It yields the protein CASSYPQGAYNEQFF.

This clonotype was seen only a few times. CDR3 coding DNA: TGCGCCAGCAGCTTGGGGTGGGGGGGGCCCTACGAGCAGTACTTC. It yields the protein CASSLGWGGPYEQYF. This chain links TRBV5-1 with TRBJ2-7, with D possibly TRBD2 on 7 matching bases. Trimming took 0 bases from V and 2 from J, leaving 12 bases between them. Germline CDR1 reads SGHRS; CDR2 reads YFSETQ. The CDR3 covers 15 residues.

This chain joins TRBV18 and TRBJ1-1; 9 nucleotides align to TRBD1. The V and J ends lost 4 bases and 1 base, in that order; junction bases with no gene match: 10. The CDR3 runs 17 residues. In germline, CDR1 is KGHSH, CDR2 LQKENI. Written as DNA, the CDR3 is TGTGCCAGCTCACACTCGACAGGGGGATACGCGAACACTGAAGCTTTCTTT. Protein: CASSHSTGGYANTEAFF.

This clonotype has at least ten counts. The V call is TRBV12-3 or TRBV12-4, the J call TRBJ1-2, with D unresolved. The CDR3 runs to 14 residues. V was pared by 6 bases and J by 5 bases, with 16 bases between. The CDR3 DNA sequence: TGTGCCAGCAGCCCAAATGCGGGGTTGTATGGCTACACCTTC. Protein product: CASSPNAGLYGYTF.

Of note for this clonotype: This may stem from a read error, because a much larger clone lies one nucleotide away. The V gene is TRBV7-6, the J gene TRBJ2-7, with D perhaps matching TRBD1 or TRBD2 (5 bases each). Germline lookup yields CDR1 SGHVS and CDR2 FNYEAQ. There are 16 residues in the CDR3. CDR3 loop: CDSSPRGRLVLDEQYF. DNA for the CDR3: TGTGACAGCAGCCCGAGGGGAAGGCTGGTACTTGACGAGCAGTACTTC.

This clonotype was found a few times. The chain combines TRBV14 with TRBJ1-3, with TRBD1 matching 8 bases. The CDR3 runs 17 residues. V lost 1 base, J lost 2 bases, and 7 bases stayed unmatched. Germline V lookup: CDR1 SGHDN, CDR2 FVKESK. The CDR3 coding sequence is TGTGCCAGCAGCCAAGGGACAGGGAATTCGGCTGGAAACACCATATATTTT. Translating gives CASSQGTGNSAGNTIYF.

This clonotype was found a few times. This chain uses TRBV7-9 with TRBJ1-1; TRBD1 matches at 8 bases. Germline values: CDR1 SEHNR, CDR2 FQNEAQ (reference sequence). This CDR3 spans 16 amino acids. V lost 5 bases, J lost 1 base, and 9 bases stayed unmatched. This CDR3 is CASSPWTGSKNTEAFF. The CDR3 DNA follows: TGTGCCAGCAGCCCCTGGACAGGGAGTAAGAACACTGAAGCTTTCTTT.

This chain links TRBV20-1 with TRBJ2-1; 7 bases match TRBD2. Per the germline V gene, CDR1 is DFQATT and CDR2 is SNEGSKA (reference sequence). This CDR3 region has 14 residues. Trimming took 3 bases from V and 3 from J; bases not matched to a gene: 5. The CDR3 bases are TGCAGTGCTAGCAGGCTAGCGGACTACAATGAGCAGTTCTTC. Translation: CSASRLADYNEQFF.

This clonotype was recorded many times. The chain combines TRBV29-1 with TRBJ2-2, with 7 positions matching TRBD1. This CDR3 is 13 amino acids long. Unmatched junction bases numbered 3, after V lost 5 bases and J lost 3 bases. Looked up from germline, CDR1 is SQVTM and CDR2 is ANQGSEA. CDR3 DNA: TGCAGCGTTTTGACAGGGTACACCGGGGAGCTGTTTTTT. Its translation: CSVLTGYTGELFF.

The chain couples TRBV5-6 to TRBJ2-3; D unresolved. Trimming took off 0 bases at V and 0 bases at J, with 11 bases between the two ends. This CDR3 is 16 amino acids long. Germline V lookup: CDR1 SGHDT, CDR2 YYEEEE. CDR3 bases: TGTGCCAGCAGCTTGGCGCCCCACTCTAGCACAGATACGCAGTATTTT. This gives the protein CASSLAPHSSTDTQYF.

Ten or more counts support this clonotype. The chain is built from TRBV7-2 and TRBJ2-1, with 9 bases fitting TRBD2. This CDR3 is 15 amino acids long. V trimming: 5 bases; J trimming: 4 bases; junction bases outside the gene matches: 6. In germline, CDR1 is SGHTA, CDR2 FQGNSA. The CDR3 DNA reads as TGTGCCAGCAGCCCCCTTAGCGGGGGATACAATGAGCAGTTCTTC. Translating gives CASSPLSGGYNEQFF. Filled out from reference TRBV7-2 and TRBJ2-1, the complete variable domain reads GAGVSQSPSNKVTEKGKDVELRCDPISGHTALYWYRQSLGQGLEFLIYFQGNSAPDKSGLPSDRFSAERTGGSVSTLTIQRTQQEDSAVYLCASSPLSGGYNEQFFGPGTRLTVL.

This clonotype was seen more than once but under ten times. Germline is not matched at one junction end, which may reflect a read error. The chain has TRBV11-2 and TRBJ2-1; possible D gene TRBD2, 6 bases. Looked up from germline, CDR1 is SGHAT and CDR2 is FQNNGV. The CDR3 is made up of 17 amino acids. DNA of the CDR3: TGTGCCAGCAGTTTAGACGGGACTCTCGGGTCCTACAATGAGCAGTTCTTC. Translation gives CASSLDGTLGSYNEQFF.

This clonotype was counted at least ten times. The genes are TRBV2 and TRBJ1-4; a weak D match, TRBD1 (5 bases). The V end was cut by 5 bases, the J end by 5 bases, with 12 bases between. The CDR3 is made up of 14 amino acids. The V gene's germline CDR1 is SNHLY and CDR2 FYNNEI. The CDR3 loop is CASSTGDVNEKLFF. The CDR3 coding sequence is TGTGCCAGCAGTACCGGGGACGTGAATGAAAAACTGTTTTTT.

J is TRBJ1-2 and V is TRBV7-9; 9 bases line up with TRBD1. CDR3 size: 16 residues. The V gene end was trimmed by 5 bases and the J gene end by 3 bases; junction bases not matched to a gene: 10. Germline lookup yields CDR1 SEHNR and CDR2 FQNEAQ (reference sequence). The CDR3 nucleotides are TGTGCCAGCAGCCACGAACAGGGGGCGCGTGACTATGGCTACACCTTC. The encoded protein is CASSHEQGARDYGYTF.

This clonotype was detected many times. The chain combines TRBV6-5 with TRBJ1-1; 9 bases fit TRBD1. Germline lookup yields CDR1 MNHEY and CDR2 SVGAGI. V dropped 2 bases and J dropped 7; count of bases not matched to a gene: 5. The CDR3 extends over 14 amino acids. The CDR3: CASSYTGGTDEAFF. The CDR3 coding sequence is TGTGCCAGCAGTTACACAGGGGGCACGGATGAAGCTTTCTTT.

This chain connects TRBV3-1 to TRBJ1-1, with D perhaps TRBD1 (6 bases). Trimming took off 0 bases at V and 0 bases at J, with 14 bases between the two ends. Germline values: CDR1 LGHDT, CDR2 YNNKEL (reference sequence). The CDR3 extends over 17 amino acids. The CDR3 bases are TGTGCCAGCAGCCAAGACACAGGGAGATTCTTGAACACTGAAGCTTTCTTT. As protein: CASSQDTGRFLNTEAFF. Full variable domain (rest looked up from reference TRBV3-1 and TRBJ1-1): DTAVSQTPKYLVTQMGNDKSIKCEQNLGHDTMYWYKQDSKKFLKIMFSYNNKELIINETVPNRFSPKSPDKAHLNLHINSLELGDSAVYFCASSQDTGRFLNTEAFFGQGTRLTVV.

In regard to this clonotype: With a much larger clone just one base away, this may be a read error. V and J are TRBV2 and TRBJ2-4; D possibly uses TRBD1 or TRBD2 (5 bases each). CDR1 SNHLY and CDR2 FYNNEI come from the germline V gene. The CDR3 runs to 10 residues. CDR3 residues: CAARGRIHYF. The DNA for the CDR3 is TGTGCCGCTCGGGGCCGCATTCACTACTTC.

This clonotype has only a few counts. The gene calls are TRBV19 and TRBJ2-3, with 8 bases lining up with TRBD1. Trimming took 9 bases from V and 3 from J; bases not matched to a gene: 5. Germline V CDR1 and CDR2: LNHDA, SQIVND (reference sequence). The CDR3 runs 13 residues. CDR3 sequence reads: CASLDRETDTQYF. DNA of the CDR3: TGTGCCAGCTTGGACAGGGAGACAGATACGCAGTATTTT.

This clonotype has only a few counts. The V and J genes are TRBV7-9 and TRBJ2-7, with no clear D. The V gene lost 5 bases and the J gene lost 3 bases, with 11 bases spanning the gap. From germline, CDR1 is SEHNR and CDR2 FQNEAQ (reference sequence). The CDR3 covers 13 residues. The DNA of the CDR3 is TGTGCCAGCAGCGTACATGGCGACTACGAGCAGTACTTC. The encoded protein is CASSVHGDYEQYF.

This clonotype was counted between two and nine times. The junction and the germline gene differ at one end; a read error may be behind it. The rearrangement uses TRBV14 and TRBJ1-1, with TRBD1 as a possible D gene (6 bases). Germline V CDR1 and CDR2: SGHDN, FVKESK. CDR3 length: 15 residues. CDR3 protein: CTSSHQQGWGTEAFF. In DNA form, the CDR3 reads TGTACCAGCAGCCACCAACAGGGCTGGGGCACTGAAGCTTTCTTT.